The clone carrying this T cell receptor (beta chain) has a count of ten or more. This sample is part of a study of regulatory T cells in long-lasting Graves disease. Per the germline V gene, CDR1 is SGHTA and CDR2 is FQGNSA. This CDR3 has 14 residues. Between the trimmed V and J ends, which lost 3 bases and 3 bases, there was a span of 12 bases. Time point indicated: persistent/refractory GD, antithyroid drugs over 5 years with positive TRAb. PBMC RNA served as the TCR library source. CDR3 regions were amplified by Arm-PCR using iRepertoire HTBI primers to build TCR beta libraries. TCRdb fed the multiplex PCR reads into MiXCR, producing one record per CDR3 protein. The data show about 470,000 distinct CDR3 sequences, less than 25% seen once.

This receptor was identified in a female donor with Graves disease. The material was peripheral blood mononuclear cells (PBMCs), obtained when the disease was refractory, from a patient treated with antithyroid drugs. The chain employs TRBV7-2 and TRBJ2-7; D could derive from TRBD1 or TRBD2 (5 bases each). CDR3 amino acids: CASSLGPANYEQYF. CDR3 DNA: TGTGCCAGCAGCTTGGGACCAGCAAACTACGAGCAGTACTTC.